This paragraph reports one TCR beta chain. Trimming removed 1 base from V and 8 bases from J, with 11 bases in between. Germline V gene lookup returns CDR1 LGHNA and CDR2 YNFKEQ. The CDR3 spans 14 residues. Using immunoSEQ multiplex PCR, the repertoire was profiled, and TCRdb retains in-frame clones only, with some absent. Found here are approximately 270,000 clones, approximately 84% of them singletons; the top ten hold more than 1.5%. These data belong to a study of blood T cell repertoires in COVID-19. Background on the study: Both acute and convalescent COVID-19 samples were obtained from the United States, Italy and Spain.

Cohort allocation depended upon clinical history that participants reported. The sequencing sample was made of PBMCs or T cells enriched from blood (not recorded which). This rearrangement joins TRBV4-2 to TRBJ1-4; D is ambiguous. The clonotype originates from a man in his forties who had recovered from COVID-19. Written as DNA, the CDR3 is TGTGCCAGCAGCCAAGTGGGAGTCAGCGAAAAACTGTTTTTT. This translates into CASSQVGVSEKLFF.